This is a list of T cell receptor beta chains from one sample in a study of cytomegalovirus exposure and HLA in healthy donors. The repertoire was sequenced with immunoSEQ multiplex PCR; TCRdb's copy has only in-frame clones and lacks some. The sample consists of fewer than 250,000 clones, roughly three quarters of them appearing once. The sequencing input was PBMCs. The receptors derive from a woman aged 50 to 60 in good health and CMV-seronegative. Both conserved end residues are trimmed from each CDR3. The order of the fields is V gene, CDR3 length, J gene, CDR3 protein.

v_call: TRBV29-1
cdr3_length: 10
j_call: TRBJ2-3
cdr3_aa: SVIPGTDTQY

v_call: TRBV15
cdr3_length: 12
j_call: TRBJ2-5
cdr3_aa: ATSRVLAPETQY

v_call: TRBV6-5
cdr3_length: 13
j_call: TRBJ2-1
cdr3_aa: ASSLRDRGPNEQF

v_call: TRBV28
cdr3_length: 14
j_call: TRBJ2-1
cdr3_aa: ASSPGGLAGWNEQF

v_call: TRBV28
cdr3_length: 13
j_call: TRBJ1-2
cdr3_aa: ASSQIGGASYGYT

v_call: TRBV2
cdr3_length: 12
j_call: TRBJ1-1
cdr3_aa: ATLRTGPNTEAF

v_call: TRBV6-5
cdr3_length: 14
j_call: TRBJ1-6
cdr3_aa: ASSSTRGGRNSPLH

v_call: TRBV7-9
cdr3_length: 12
j_call: TRBJ2-5
cdr3_aa: ASSPWTSGETQY

v_call: TRBV19
cdr3_length: 12
j_call: TRBJ1-1
cdr3_aa: ASIIGDRDTEAF

v_call: TRBV18
cdr3_length: 11
j_call: TRBJ1-3
cdr3_aa: ASSPERRNTIY

v_call: TRBV2
cdr3_length: 11
j_call: TRBJ1-3
cdr3_aa: ASGRSSGNTIY

v_call: TRBV5-1
cdr3_length: 14
j_call: TRBJ2-7
cdr3_aa: ASSLLSLAGAHEQY

v_call: TRBV5-1
cdr3_length: 12
j_call: TRBJ1-2
cdr3_aa: ASSSGQYNYGYT

v_call: TRBV2
cdr3_length: 11
j_call: TRBJ1-1
cdr3_aa: ASSRTGFSEAF

v_call: TRBV7-2
cdr3_length: 11
j_call: TRBJ2-4
cdr3_aa: ASSLPGHAIQY

v_call: TRBV5-4
cdr3_length: 13
j_call: TRBJ2-3
cdr3_aa: ASSLANRVTDTQY

v_call: TRBV18
cdr3_length: 11
j_call: TRBJ2-7
cdr3_aa: ASSRQGTYEQY

v_call: TRBV6-5
cdr3_length: 11
j_call: TRBJ1-4
cdr3_aa: ASSWTHNEKLF

v_call: TRBV7-9
cdr3_length: 13
j_call: TRBJ1-6
cdr3_aa: ASSLWTGDNSPLH

v_call: TRBV21-1
cdr3_length: 12
j_call: TRBJ1-1
cdr3_aa: ASSTQDKDTEAF

v_call: TRBV29-1
cdr3_length: 9
j_call: TRBJ2-5
cdr3_aa: SGRVRETQY

v_call: TRBV2
cdr3_length: 14
j_call: TRBJ1-2
cdr3_aa: ASSGGGDGRSYGYT

v_call: TRBV7-9
cdr3_length: 15
j_call: TRBJ2-1
cdr3_aa: ASSLSSRQWRFNEQF

v_call: TRBV7-8
cdr3_length: 12
j_call: TRBJ2-7
cdr3_aa: ASSLPGQGGKQY

v_call: TRBV5-6
cdr3_length: 12
j_call: TRBJ1-5
cdr3_aa: ASSLGQLNQPQH

v_call: TRBV6-6
cdr3_length: 14
j_call: TRBJ2-5
cdr3_aa: ASSRWGQGVQETQY

v_call: TRBV6-6
cdr3_length: 12
j_call: TRBJ1-6
cdr3_aa: ASTRTGGDSPLH

v_call: TRBV19
cdr3_length: 15
j_call: TRBJ1-5
cdr3_aa: ASSMPIRQHSNQPQH

v_call: TRBV10-2
cdr3_length: 12
j_call: TRBJ2-5
cdr3_aa: ASSESWGEETQY

v_call: TRBV2
cdr3_length: 11
j_call: TRBJ2-1
cdr3_aa: ASRHPAGNEQF

v_call: TRBV5-1
cdr3_length: 14
j_call: TRBJ1-1
cdr3_aa: ASSWGQGRSDTEAF